These 30 T cell receptor beta chains originate from one sample sequenced in a study of blood T cells in healthy people across ages. The second PCR ran about 6 to 11 cycles with a sample-barcoded 5' primer and J-beta primers. TCRdb re-derived calls from the 5' RACE reads in MiXCR, one entry per CDR3 protein. The sample shows 800,000 to 900,000 distinct CDR3 sequences, about 62% of them seen only once. The sequenced material came from blood. All receptors derive from a man under 40 in good health.

DNA for the CDR3: TGTGCCAGCAGCTCAACACCGGGACAGGGCGTATATGGCTACACCTTC. It translates to CASSSTPGQGVYGYTF. The chain carries TRBV7-3 and TRBJ1-2; 9 nucleotides agree with TRBD1. Germline loops: CDR1 SGHTA, CDR2 FQGTGA. V lost 4 bases and J lost 5; bases outside the gene matches: 11. The CDR3 consists of 16 residues. Based on the CDR3 plus reference TRBV7-3 and TRBJ1-2, the full variable domain is GAGVSQTPSNKVTEKGKYVELRCDPISGHTALYWYRQSLGQGPEFLIYFQGTGAADDSGLPNDRFFAVRPEGSVSTLKIQRTERGDSAVYLCASSSTPGQGVYGYTFGSGTRLTVV.

This clonotype is a singleton in its sample. The chain carries TRBV28 and TRBJ1-2; TRBD1 matches 8 bases. This CDR3 has 14 amino acids. The V segment lost 5 bases and the J segment 4 bases; nucleotides outside the gene matches: 6. Germline lookup yields CDR1 MDHEN and CDR2 SYDVKM. CDR3 region: CASSQGQAIYGYTF. In DNA, the CDR3 is TGTGCCAGCAGTCAGGGACAGGCTATCTATGGCTACACCTTC.

The chain links TRBV20-1 to TRBJ2-7, with D tentatively TRBD2 (6 bases). V was clipped by 6 bases and J by 0 bases, with 18 bases between them. Germline-derived CDR1 and CDR2 are DFQATT and SNEGSKA (reference sequence). The length of the CDR3 is 15 residues. CDR3 sequence (DNA): TGCAGTGCAACCCCAAACGGGGGAGCCTCCTACGAGCAGTACTTC. Its protein product is CSATPNGGASYEQYF.

This clonotype was found a few times. The chain joins TRBV20-1 to TRBJ1-2; unclear D gene. Trimming removed 2 bases at V and 7 bases at J, with 8 bases between. The CDR3 extends over 11 amino acids. The germline CDR1 and CDR2 sequences are DFQATT and SNEGSKA (reference sequence). Here the CDR3 reads CSARTVGGYTF. In DNA, the CDR3 is TGCAGTGCTAGAACAGTGGGTGGCTACACCTTC.

The CDR3 sequence: CASSVELGGSYNEQFF. The DNA for the CDR3 is TGTGCCAGCAGCGTAGAATTGGGGGGCTCCTACAATGAGCAGTTCTTC. This chain uses TRBV9 with TRBJ2-1; possible D gene TRBD2, 6 bases. Germline V CDR1 and CDR2: SGDLS, YYNGEE. This CDR3 comprises 16 residues. The V and J ends lost 0 bases and 0 bases respectively, with 10 bases between them.

The V call is TRBV6-6, the J call TRBJ2-1, with TRBD2 matching over 8 bases. V shed 0 bases, J shed 12 bases, and the junction held 4 bases outside the gene matches. CDR1 and CDR2 (germline): MNHNY, SVGAGI (reference sequence). The CDR3 extends over 13 amino acids. The CDR3 protein is CASSYSGRDGQFF. The DNA of the CDR3 is TGTGCCAGCAGTTACTCCGGGAGGGATGGGCAGTTCTTC.

The gene calls are TRBV5-1 and TRBJ1-1; 9 positions agree with TRBD1. The germline gives CDR1 SGHRS, CDR2 YFSETQ. The CDR3 runs 18 residues. V was pared by 0 bases and J by 0 bases, with 9 bases of the junction left unmatched. CDR3 nucleotides: TGCGCCAGCAGCTTGGGTGGGGGGACAGGGAGCCTGAACACTGAAGCTTTCTTT. Translation: CASSLGGGTGSLNTEAFF.

The chain couples TRBV5-1 to TRBJ1-1, with D perhaps TRBD1 (6 bases). Germline CDR1 is SGHRS and CDR2 is YFSETQ. The CDR3 runs 18 residues. V was cut by 8 bases and J by 0 bases, with 26 bases left in between. The CDR3 sequence is CASSASGTNNPMNTEAFF. CDR3 in DNA: TGCGCCAGTTCGGCTTCCGGGACAAACAACCCCATGAACACTGAAGCTTTCTTT.

The rearrangement joins TRBV5-1 to TRBJ2-3, with D perhaps matching TRBD2 (6 bases). Trimming took 0 bases from V and 2 from J, leaving 13 bases between them. This CDR3 is 16 amino acids long. Per the germline V gene, CDR1 is SGHRS and CDR2 is YFSETQ. The CDR3 region is CASSLATSGVTDTQYF. In DNA form, the CDR3 reads TGCGCCAGCAGCTTGGCCACGTCGGGGGTCACAGATACGCAGTATTTT. The full variable domain, completed using reference TRBV5-1 and TRBJ2-3, is KAGVTQTPRYLIKTRGQQVTLSCSPISGHRSVSWYQQTPGQGLQFLFEYFSETQRNKGNFPGRFSGRQFSNSRSEMNVSTLELGDSALYLCASSLATSGVTDTQYFGPGTRLTVL.

The V call is TRBV20-1, the J call TRBJ2-3; 8 bases match TRBD2. V lost 3 bases to trimming and J lost 2 bases; unmatched junction nucleotides: 16. Germline V gives CDR1 DFQATT, CDR2 SNEGSKA (reference sequence). The CDR3 runs to 18 residues. The CDR3 DNA sequence: TGCAGTGCTAGCCCAGGCGTAGTAGCGGGATCCCCCACAGATACGCAGTATTTT. Protein product: CSASPGVVAGSPTDTQYF.

V gene TRBV20-1 combines with J gene TRBJ2-3; TRBD2 is a possible D gene (5 bases). CDR1 DFQATT and CDR2 SNEGSKA come from the germline V gene (reference sequence). V was cut by 0 bases and J by 8 bases, with 15 bases left in between. The CDR3 spans 14 residues. CDR3 protein: CSARDGRPRGTQYF. CDR3 in DNA: TGCAGTGCTAGAGATGGCAGGCCCCGGGGTACGCAGTATTTT.

This clonotype showed up just once. This chain links TRBV5-1 with TRBJ1-1; tentative D call: TRBD1 (5 bases). This CDR3 is 14 amino acids long. V lost 5 bases and J lost 0, with 11 bases in between. Germline V gives CDR1 SGHRS, CDR2 YFSETQ. This CDR3 reads CASRLREMNTEAFF. CDR3 nucleotide sequence: TGCGCCAGCAGACTCAGGGAGATGAACACTGAAGCTTTCTTT.

The rearrangement joins TRBV7-8 to TRBJ2-6; D possibly uses TRBD1 or TRBD2 (6 bases each). Germline CDR1 SGHVS, CDR2 FQNEAQ. The CDR3 spans 17 residues. With 6 bases removed from V and 0 bases from J, the gap between germline ends came to 15 bases. The CDR3 sequence: CASSKTGALSGANVLTF. DNA for the CDR3: TGTGCCAGCAGTAAAACGGGGGCCCTCTCTGGGGCCAACGTCCTGACTTTC.

The J gene is TRBJ2-7, the V gene TRBV20-1, with 7 nucleotides matching TRBD1. J lost 4 bases, V lost 8 bases, and 8 bases had no gene match. This CDR3 spans 12 amino acids. Germline V gene sequence: CDR1 DFQATT, CDR2 SNEGSKA (reference sequence). The CDR3 DNA is TGCAGTCGCCGGGACAGATATTACGAGCAGTACTTC. Its translation is CSRRDRYYEQYF.

A few counts support this clonotype. The V gene is TRBV4-3, the J gene TRBJ1-1; 8 nucleotides agree with TRBD1. J was trimmed by 1 base and V by 4 bases; bases with no gene match: 8. Germline CDR1 LGHNA, CDR2 YSLEER. This CDR3 is built from 16 residues. DNA for the CDR3: TGCGCCAGCAGCCTCCTCGGGACAGGACAGAACACTGAAGCTTTCTTT. Translated, it gives CASSLLGTGQNTEAFF.

This clonotype was seen a few times. This sequence joins TRBV12-3 or TRBV12-4 and TRBJ1-2; 9 bases align to TRBD1. The trim removed 6 bases at V and 4 bases at J, leaving 9 bases unmatched. The CDR3 is 15 residues long. CDR3 in DNA: TGTGCCAGCAGCCCCGGGACAGGGCCTGTCTATGGCTACACCTTC. It codes for CASSPGTGPVYGYTF.

This clonotype was seen a few times. The chain employs TRBV14 and TRBJ1-1, with TRBD1 identical over 8 bases. The CDR3 sequence is 16 residues long. Germline CDR1 SGHDN, CDR2 FVKESK. Germline trimming cut 2 bases from V and 6 bases from J; bases unmatched to any gene: 11. The CDR3 DNA reads TGTGCCAGCAGCCAAAGGGACCTCAGGGGGCGGCCTGAAGCTTTCTTT. This gives the protein CASSQRDLRGRPEAFF. Combining the CDR3 with reference TRBV14 and TRBJ1-1 gives the whole variable domain EAGVTQFPSHSVIEKGQTVTLRCDPISGHDNLYWYRRVMGKEIKFLLHFVKESKQDESGMPNNRFLAERTGGTYSTLKVQPAELEDSGVYFCASSQRDLRGRPEAFFGQGTRLTVV.

This clonotype showed up just once. CDR3 nucleotide sequence: TGTGCCAGCAGCTTGGGGGTTTTGGGTCGCAATCAGCCCCAGCATTTT. Translated, it gives CASSLGVLGRNQPQHF. The chain recombines TRBV5-6 with TRBJ1-5; no reliable D call. The CDR3 has 16 amino acids. Trimming stripped 0 bases from V and 2 bases from J, with 12 bases between. Germline lookup yields CDR1 SGHDT and CDR2 YYEEEE.

This clonotype showed up just a few times. V and J are TRBV7-9 and TRBJ2-5; tentative D call: TRBD1 (5 bases). There are 14 residues in the CDR3. Per germline, CDR1 SEHNR and CDR2 FQNEAQ (reference sequence). V was trimmed by 5 bases and J by 3 bases, leaving 13 bases between them. The CDR3: CASSPTVFEETQYF. In DNA, the CDR3 is TGTGCCAGCAGCCCGACAGTCTTCGAAGAGACCCAGTACTTC.

The chain is built from TRBV20-1 and TRBJ1-2, with D possibly being TRBD1 (5 bases). V was cut by 0 bases and J by 4 bases, with 12 bases left in between. The CDR3 contains 14 residues. In germline, CDR1 is DFQATT, CDR2 SNEGSKA (reference sequence). CDR3 region: CSARDLRVVYGYTF. The DNA of the CDR3 is TGCAGTGCTAGAGATCTCAGGGTCGTCTATGGCTACACCTTC.

V is TRBV28 and J is TRBJ2-7; 8 bases agree with TRBD1. Germline loops: CDR1 MDHEN, CDR2 SYDVKM. The CDR3 totals 18 residues. V lost 5 bases, J lost 9 bases, and 24 bases stayed unmatched. The CDR3: CASSLYSLRDRRITRQYF. The CDR3, as DNA: TGTGCCAGCAGTCTGTATAGCCTCCGGGACAGGCGGATTACGAGGCAGTACTTC.

V gene TRBV4-3 combines with J gene TRBJ2-1; TRBD1 is a possible D gene (6 bases). V lost 1 base and J 9 bases, leaving 16 bases between the germline ends. The CDR3 extends over 15 amino acids. Germline V gene lookup returns CDR1 LGHNA and CDR2 YSLEER. CDR3 DNA sequence: TGCGCCAGCAGCCAAGTGGGGCCAGGGGTCGGTGAGCAGTTCTTC. Its translation: CASSQVGPGVGEQFF.

This clonotype was seen a single time. This chain uses TRBV28 with TRBJ1-6; TRBD1 might be the D (6 bases). This CDR3 is built from 14 residues. From germline, CDR1 is MDHEN and CDR2 SYDVKM. Trimming took 3 bases from V and 6 from J, leaving 9 bases between them. The CDR3 spells CASSFGGTNSPLHF. The CDR3 DNA reads as TGTGCCAGCAGTTTCGGGGGCACTAATTCACCCCTCCACTTT.

This rearrangement joins TRBV11-2 to TRBJ2-1; the match to TRBD1 covers 7 bases. Germline V gene lookup returns CDR1 SGHAT and CDR2 FQNNGV. CDR3 length: 14 amino acids. V lost 1 base and J lost 6; bases outside the gene matches: 3. In DNA form, the CDR3 reads TGTGCCAGCAGCTTAGGTTCAGGGGGCAATGAGCAGTTCTTC. Protein product: CASSLGSGGNEQFF. The complete variable domain, with remaining parts taken from reference TRBV11-2 and TRBJ2-1, reads EAGVAQSPRYKIIEKRQSVAFWCNPISGHATLYWYQQILGQGPKLLIQFQNNGVVDDSQLPKDRFSAERLKGVDSTLKIQPAKLEDSAVYLCASSLGSGGNEQFFGPGTRLTVL.

For this clonotype: A much larger clone sits a single nucleotide away, making a read error possible. The chain uses TRBV7-2 and TRBJ1-5; 7 positions match TRBD1. The junction had 10 bases not matched to a gene; V was cut back by 5 bases and J by 6 bases. The CDR3 has 15 amino acids. CDR1 and CDR2 from the germline V gene are SGHTA and FQGNSA. DNA for the CDR3: TGTGCCAGCAGCCCGAAGACAGGGAGAAGTCAGCCCCAGCATTTT. Its protein product is CASSPKTGRSQPQHF.

The chain links TRBV20-1 to TRBJ2-1, with no clear D. The V end lost 1 base, the J end lost 4 bases, and 20 bases lay between the germline ends. The CDR3 is made up of 17 amino acids. Germline lookup yields CDR1 DFQATT and CDR2 SNEGSKA (reference sequence). The CDR3 sequence is CSARGGNRLRNYNEQFF. DNA of the CDR3: TGCAGTGCTAGAGGTGGGAATCGCCTGCGGAATTACAATGAGCAGTTCTTC.

CDR3 coding DNA: TGTGCCAGGACGGGACGTCCGAGGGGCACAGATACGCAGTATTTT. This codes for CARTGRPRGTDTQYF. The J gene is TRBJ2-3, the V gene TRBV2, with D perhaps TRBD1 or TRBD2 (5 bases each). The CDR3 sequence is 15 residues long. Germline V gene data show CDR1 as SNHLY and CDR2 as FYNNEI. The ends were cut back, 9 bases at V and 1 base at J, with 17 bases in the middle.

The V and J genes are TRBV27 and TRBJ2-5, with D unclear. The J call is in doubt because the DNA end fits TRBJ2-7 better. There are 12 residues in the CDR3. Germline V gene data show CDR1 as MNHEY and CDR2 as SMNVEV (reference sequence). The CDR3 region is CASSLSWSEQYF. Written as DNA, the CDR3 is TGTGCCAGCAGTTTAAGTTGGAGCGAGCAGTACTTC.

This clonotype was seen a handful of times. The chain recombines TRBV9 with TRBJ2-1; 15 bases are a match to TRBD2. Germline CDR1 is SGDLS and CDR2 is YYNGEE. Trimming cost V 0 bases and J 6 bases; bases outside gene matches: 1. CDR3 length: 16 residues. The CDR3 DNA follows: TGTGCCAGCAGCGTAGGGGGACTAGCGGGGGGCAATGAGCAGTTCTTC. Translating it yields CASSVGGLAGGNEQFF.

The chain employs TRBV12-3 or TRBV12-4 and TRBJ2-5; perhaps TRBD1 as D (6 bases). Trimming shortened V by 6 bases and J by 5 bases, and 13 bases separated the two germline ends. This CDR3 has 13 residues. CDR3 coding DNA: TGTGCCAGCAGAACAGGGACGCACGAGACCCAGTACTTC. This sequence encodes CASRTGTHETQYF.